Included here is one T cell receptor (beta chain) sequence, with context. The data were produced by immunoSEQ multiplex PCR, yet TCRdb's version contains in-frame clones alone and is incomplete. The sample lists tens of thousands of clones, about 92% occurring once. Germline values: CDR1 SGHRS, CDR2 YFSETQ. V was trimmed by 0 bases and J by 2 bases, leaving 9 bases between them. The CDR3 loop spans 14 amino acids. This record belongs to a study of technical replicates of blood from four donors. This TCR was sampled from a human donor in good health. Some clones in this sample may be carry-over from other donors' samples. Material: PBMCs. The rearrangement uses TRBV5-1 and TRBJ2-7, with D possibly matching TRBD1 (5 bases). The DNA of the CDR3 is TGCGCCAGCAGCTTGGAGGGGAACCCCTACGAGCAGTACTTC. Translating it yields CASSLEGNPYEQYF. The full variable domain, completed using reference TRBV5-1 and TRBJ2-7, is KAGVTQTPRYLIKTRGQQVTLSCSPISGHRSVSWYQQTPGQGLQFLFEYFSETQRNKGNFPGRFSGRQFSNSRSEMNVSTLELGDSALYLCASSLEGNPYEQYFGPGTRLTVT.